One T cell receptor beta chain is described in this entry. What it binds is unknown. The source of the sample is a study of post-analysis software for immune sequencing data. Points from the study as a whole: Included in a set of roughly five TRBV segments more frequent in patients than controls were TRBV5-6, TRBV5-1 and TRBV20-1. Patients with multiple sclerosis recorded significantly lower normalized Chao1 diversity than controls, the study found.

Per germline, CDR1 MNHNY and CDR2 SVGAGI (reference sequence). The CDR3 extends over 14 amino acids. The ends were cut back, 6 bases at V and 5 bases at J, with 13 bases in the middle. Prepared libraries of TCR beta cDNA carried unique molecular identifiers. One entry per CDR3 protein results from TCRdb running MiXCR on the PCR reads. The sample lists roughly 600,000 distinct CDR3 sequences, around 44% occurring once. The sample was blood. V usage is TRBV6-6 and J usage is TRBJ1-4; TRBD1 is a possible D gene (6 bases). The source is a girl aged 10 to 17 with multiple sclerosis. In DNA form, the CDR3 reads TGTGCCAGCAGCTCCCGGACAGTGAATGAAAAACTGTTTTTT. Translated: CASSSRTVNEKLFF.